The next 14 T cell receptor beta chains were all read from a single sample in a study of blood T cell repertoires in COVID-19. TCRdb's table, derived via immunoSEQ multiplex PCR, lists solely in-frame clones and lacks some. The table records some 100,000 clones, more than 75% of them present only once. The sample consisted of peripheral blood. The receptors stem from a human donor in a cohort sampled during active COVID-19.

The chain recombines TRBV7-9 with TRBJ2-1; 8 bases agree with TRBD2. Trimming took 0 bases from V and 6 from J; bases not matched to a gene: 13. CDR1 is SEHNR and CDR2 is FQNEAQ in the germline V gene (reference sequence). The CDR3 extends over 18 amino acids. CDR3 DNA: TGTGCCAGCAGCTTAGCGTTGCTAGCGGGTCGCGTAAGCAATGAGCAGTTCTTC. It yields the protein CASSLALLAGRVSNEQFF. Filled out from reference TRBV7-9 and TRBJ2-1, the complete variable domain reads DTGVSQNPRHKITKRGQNVTFRCDPISEHNRLYWYRQTLGQGPEFLTYFQNEAQLEKSRLLSDRFSAERPKGSFSTLEIQRTEQGDSAMYLCASSLALLAGRVSNEQFFGPGTRLTVL.

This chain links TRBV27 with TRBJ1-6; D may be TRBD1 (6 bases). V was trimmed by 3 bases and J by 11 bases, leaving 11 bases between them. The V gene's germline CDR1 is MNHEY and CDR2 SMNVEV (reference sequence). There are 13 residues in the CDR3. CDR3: CASSFSGGTPLHF. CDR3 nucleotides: TGTGCCAGCAGTTTTAGCGGGGGCACACCCCTCCACTTT.

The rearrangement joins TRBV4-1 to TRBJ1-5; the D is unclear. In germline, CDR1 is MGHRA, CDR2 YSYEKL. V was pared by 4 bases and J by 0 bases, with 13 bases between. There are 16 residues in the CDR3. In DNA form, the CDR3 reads TGCGCCAGCAGCCCAGCCCCCCAGGTTAGCAATCAGCCCCAGCATTTT. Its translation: CASSPAPQVSNQPQHF.

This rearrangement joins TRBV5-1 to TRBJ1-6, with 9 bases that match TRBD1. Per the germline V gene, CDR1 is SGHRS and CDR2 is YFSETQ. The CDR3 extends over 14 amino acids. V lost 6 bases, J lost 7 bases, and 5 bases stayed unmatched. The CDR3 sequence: CASTRTGANSPLHF. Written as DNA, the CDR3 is TGCGCCAGCACCCGGACAGGGGCAAATTCACCCCTCCACTTT.

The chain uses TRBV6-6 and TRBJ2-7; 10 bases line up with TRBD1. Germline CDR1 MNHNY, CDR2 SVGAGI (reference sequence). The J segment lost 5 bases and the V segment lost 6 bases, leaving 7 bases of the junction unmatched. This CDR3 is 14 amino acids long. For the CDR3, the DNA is TGTGCCAGCAGACGACAGGGGGCAGGTCACGAGCAGTACTTC. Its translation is CASRRQGAGHEQYF.

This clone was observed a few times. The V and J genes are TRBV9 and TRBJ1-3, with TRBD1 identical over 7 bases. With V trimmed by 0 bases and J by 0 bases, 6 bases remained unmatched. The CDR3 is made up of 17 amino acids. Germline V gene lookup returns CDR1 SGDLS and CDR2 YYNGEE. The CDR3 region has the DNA TGTGCCAGCAGCGTAGGACAGGGTTTGAGCTCTGGAAACACCATATATTTT. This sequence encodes CASSVGQGLSSGNTIYF.

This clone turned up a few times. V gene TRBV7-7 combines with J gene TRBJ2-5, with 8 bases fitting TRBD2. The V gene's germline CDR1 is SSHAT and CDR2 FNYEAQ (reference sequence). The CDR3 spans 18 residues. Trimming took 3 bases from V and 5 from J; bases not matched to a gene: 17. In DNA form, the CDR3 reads TGTGCCAGCAGCTTGGCGGGGTTTGCGGGGGGTTTTGGTGAGACCCAGTACTTC. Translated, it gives CASSLAGFAGGFGETQYF.

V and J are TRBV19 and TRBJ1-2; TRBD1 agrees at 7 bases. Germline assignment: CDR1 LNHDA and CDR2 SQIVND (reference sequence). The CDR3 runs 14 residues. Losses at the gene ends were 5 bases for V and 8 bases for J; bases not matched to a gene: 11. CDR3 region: CASSPGQAIKGYTF. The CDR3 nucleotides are TGTGCCAGTAGTCCAGGACAGGCAATTAAGGGCTACACCTTC.

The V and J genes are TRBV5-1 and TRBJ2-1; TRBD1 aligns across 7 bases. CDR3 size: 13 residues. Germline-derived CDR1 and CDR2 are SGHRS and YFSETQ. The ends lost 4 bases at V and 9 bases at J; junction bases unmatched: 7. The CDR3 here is CASSLDRASEQFF. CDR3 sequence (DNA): TGCGCCAGCAGCCTCGACAGGGCAAGTGAGCAGTTCTTC.

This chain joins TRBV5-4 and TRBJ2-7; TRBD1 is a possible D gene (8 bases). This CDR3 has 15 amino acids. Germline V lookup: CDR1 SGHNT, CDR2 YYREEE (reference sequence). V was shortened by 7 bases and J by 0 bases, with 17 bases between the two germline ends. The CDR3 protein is CASHPQGGGSYEQYF. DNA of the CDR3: TGTGCCAGCCACCCACAGGGGGGGGGCTCCTACGAGCAGTACTTC.

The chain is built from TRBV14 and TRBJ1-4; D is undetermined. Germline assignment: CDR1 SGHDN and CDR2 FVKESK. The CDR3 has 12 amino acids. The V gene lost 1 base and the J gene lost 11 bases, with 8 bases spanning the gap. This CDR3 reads CASSQGARKLFF. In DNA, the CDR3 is TGTGCCAGCAGCCAAGGGGCTCGGAAACTGTTTTTT.

In nucleotides, the CDR3 is TGTGCCAGCAGCTTAGGGAGTAGGACCTACAATGAGCAGTTCTTC. This sequence encodes CASSLGSRTYNEQFF. The chain carries TRBV14 and TRBJ2-1; D may be TRBD2 (5 bases). The CDR3 length is 15 residues. Trimming took off 5 bases at V and 2 bases at J, with 13 bases between the two ends. Looked up from germline, CDR1 is SGHDN and CDR2 is FVKESK. Variable domain in full (rest from reference TRBV14 and TRBJ2-1): EAGVTQFPSHSVIEKGQTVTLRCDPISGHDNLYWYRRVMGKEIKFLLHFVKESKQDESGMPNNRFLAERTGGTYSTLKVQPAELEDSGVYFCASSLGSRTYNEQFFGPGTRLTVL.

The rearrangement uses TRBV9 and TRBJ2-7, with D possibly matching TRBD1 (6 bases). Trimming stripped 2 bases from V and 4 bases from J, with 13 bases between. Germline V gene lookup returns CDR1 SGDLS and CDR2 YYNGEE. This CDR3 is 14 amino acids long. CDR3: CASSVDQGSYEQYF. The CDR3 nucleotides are TGTGCCAGCAGCGTGGACCAGGGGAGTTACGAGCAGTACTTC.

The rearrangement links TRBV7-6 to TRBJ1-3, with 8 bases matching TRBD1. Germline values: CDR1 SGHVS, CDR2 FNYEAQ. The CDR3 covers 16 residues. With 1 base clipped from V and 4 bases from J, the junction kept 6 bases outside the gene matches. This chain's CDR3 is CASSLGGQGAGNTIYF. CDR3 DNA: TGTGCCAGCAGCTTAGGCGGACAGGGTGCCGGAAACACCATATATTTT.